This is a list of T cell receptor beta chains from one sample in a study of blood T cell repertoires in COVID-19. Produced via immunoSEQ multiplex PCR; TCRdb's table is partial and in-frame only. This sample has some 160,000 clones; around 81% occur once, and the top ten carry roughly a tenth. Sample: peripheral blood. The receptor source for this set is a man aged 65 to 79 with active or convalescent COVID-19. The CDR3 runs from the conserved cysteine through the conserved F or W. The D gene is left open where the match is weak. Clone size is stated in some rows and not others, as once, few, many or a class when expanded.

J	V	D	size	DNA	CDR3
TRBJ2-7	TRBV12-3/TRBV12-4	NA	NA	TGTGCCAGCAGTTTCCAGTCTGGCTACGAGCAGTACTTC	CASSFQSGYEQYF
TRBJ1-4	TRBV5-1	NA	NA	TGCGCCAGCAGCTTGAATGCCCCGCGGTCTGAAAAACTGTTTTTT	CASSLNAPRSEKLFF
TRBJ1-3	TRBV7-8	NA	NA	TGTGCCAGCAGCTTAAGTAGCTCGGCCGGCTCTGGAAACACCATATATTTT	CASSLSSSAGSGNTIYF
TRBJ2-4	TRBV2	TRBD2	once	TGTGCCAGCAGTGGACGTCCTAGCGGGGCGAGCAAAAACATTCAGTACTTC	CASSGRPSGASKNIQYF
TRBJ2-1	TRBV10-2	TRBD2	once	TGCGCCAGCAGTGATTACCCGACCAAGGGAGGGGAGCAGTTCTTC	CASSDYPTKGGEQFF
TRBJ2-3	TRBV28	TRBD1	NA	TGTGCCAGCAGCACAGGGGGAGTCACAGATACGCAGTATTTT	CASSTGGVTDTQYF
TRBJ1-2	TRBV28	TRBD1	NA	TGTGCCAGCAGACAGGGGCTCGGCTACACCTTC	CASRQGLGYTF
TRBJ2-1	TRBV12-3/TRBV12-4	NA	NA	TGTGCCAGCAGCCGACTCCGTTTGGTGCAGTTCTTC	CASSRLRLVQFF
TRBJ1-4	TRBV4-3	NA	NA	TGCGCCAGCAGCCAAGACGGTCGGGGAAATGAAAAACTGTTTTTT	CASSQDGRGNEKLFF
TRBJ2-3	TRBV27	NA	NA	TGTGCCAGCAGTTTCGGGGGGACAGGAGGCACAGATACGCAGTATTTT	CASSFGGTGGTDTQYF
TRBJ1-2	TRBV18	TRBD1	NA	TGTGCCAGCTCCCCGGACAGGGGGAGTGGGGGCTACACCTTC	CASSPDRGSGGYTF
TRBJ1-1	TRBV15	NA	NA	TGTGCCACCAGCAGACCCCCGGCAGGGTCCACTGAAGCTTTCTTT	CATSRPPAGSTEAFF
TRBJ2-5	TRBV7-9	NA	NA	TGTGCCAGCAGCTTAGCGCTAGGCGAGACCCAGTACTTC	CASSLALGETQYF
TRBJ2-1	TRBV7-9	TRBD2	NA	TGTGCCAGCAGCCAACCGGCTAGACTAGCGGGAGCGGGCTATGAGCAGTTCTTC	CASSQPARLAGAGYEQFF
TRBJ2-7	TRBV7-9	NA	NA	TGTGCCAGCAGCACCTCTAGGGGAGGGCAGTACTTC	CASSTSRGGQYF
TRBJ1-5	TRBV6-5	NA	NA	TGTGCCAGCAGTCTAGACAGGAGCGGGGATCAGCCCCAGCATTTT	CASSLDRSGDQPQHF